The clone carrying this T cell receptor (beta chain) turned up a few times. What it binds is not known. The data are from a study of response to subunit inactivated influenza vaccine. Overall study results and limits: Authors suggested each seasonal flu vaccination may recruit only limited numbers of new T cells.

The CDR3 spans 15 residues. With 5 bases removed from V and 2 bases from J, the gap between germline ends came to 16 bases. One entry per CDR3 protein, called by TCRdb with MiXCR from the RT-PCR reads. Of under 550,000 distinct CDR3 sequences in the sample, roughly 8.2% were seen once. This sequence joins TRBV12-3 or TRBV12-4 and TRBJ2-7, with D perhaps TRBD1 or TRBD2 (5 bases each). This TCR was sampled from a man between 45 and 75 years old who received an inactivated influenza vaccine. This sample comprised PBMCs from blood, obtained around 25 months after vaccination. The CDR3 is CASSRNLWGTYEQYF. In nucleotides, the CDR3 is TGTGCCAGCAGTCGAAACCTATGGGGGACCTACGAGCAGTACTTC.